The present T cell receptor beta chain was sequenced within a study of T cell responses to AZD1222 COVID-19 vaccine. Study conclusions and caveats: Females made up more of the donors, who were largely white British, and clonal diversity may have come out too low. Spike-specific TCR breadth and depth were elevated following two AZD1222 doses.

Germline V gene sequence: CDR1 SGHNT, CDR2 YYREEE (reference sequence). The V gene lost 3 bases and the J gene lost 7 bases, with 5 bases spanning the gap. This CDR3 has 11 residues. Regarding this clone: Its antigen is undetermined.

Data came from immunoSEQ multiplex PCR; TCRdb stores just in-frame clones and leaves some out. The table shows 150,000 to 200,000 clones, with roughly 91% occurring only once. The receptor comes from an adult who received the AZD1222 COVID-19 vaccine. Source: peripheral blood, taken 28 days after the second AZD1222 dose. The chain carries TRBV5-4 and TRBJ1-5; D gene unclear. The CDR3 DNA reads TGTGCCAGCAGCTCTTCACAGCCCCAGCATTTT. This encodes CASSSSQPQHF.